These 15 T cell receptor beta chains originate from one sample sequenced in a study of blood T cell repertoires in COVID-19. Repertoires were generated with immunoSEQ multiplex PCR, while TCRdb's copy carries only in-frame clones and drops some. Here the sample spans roughly 110,000 clones, approximately 78% being singletons. Sequencing was done on a sample of peripheral blood. The receptor source for this set is a man aged 65-85 years with acute or convalescent COVID-19.

There are a few counts of this clone. The chain has TRBV19 and TRBJ1-6, with D perhaps TRBD1 (5 bases). Trimming shortened V by 3 bases and J by 10 bases, and 16 bases separated the two germline ends. CDR1 is LNHDA and CDR2 is SQIVND in the germline V gene (reference sequence). This CDR3 has 15 residues. The DNA of the CDR3 is TGTGCCAGTAGTATTCAGGCAGGGCCGGAATCACCCCTCCACTTT. This translates into CASSIQAGPESPLHF.

In this sample, this clone turned up once. The chain couples TRBV7-3 to TRBJ2-1; tentatively, D is TRBD1 (6 bases). V shed 4 bases and J shed 7 bases, with 23 bases lying between them. The CDR3 sequence is 17 residues long. CDR1 and CDR2 (germline): SGHTA, FQGTGA. CDR3 in amino acids: CASSSVPGLSQGNEQFF. CDR3 nucleotide sequence: TGTGCCAGCAGCTCGGTCCCGGGCCTAAGTCAGGGGAATGAGCAGTTCTTC.

The rearrangement uses TRBV3-1 (or the pseudogene TRBV3-2) and TRBJ1-1; TRBD1 might be the D (5 bases). The CDR3 covers 12 residues. V was trimmed by 6 bases and J by 7 bases, leaving 12 bases between them. Germline V gene sequence: CDR1 LGHDT, CDR2 YNNKEL (reference sequence). The CDR3 reads CASSRQGLEAFF. CDR3 coding DNA: TGTGCCAGCAGTCGGCAGGGTCTTGAAGCTTTCTTT.

J is TRBJ2-4 and V is TRBV28, with D perhaps TRBD1 (6 bases). CDR1 is MDHEN, CDR2 SYDVKM, per germline. Trimming stripped 6 bases from V and 0 bases from J, with 15 bases between. This CDR3 contains 16 residues. CDR3 bases: TGTGCCAGCAGCGGACAGATACTACTAGCCAAAAACATTCAGTACTTC. This codes for CASSGQILLAKNIQYF. Together with reference TRBV28 and TRBJ2-4, the CDR3 gives the full variable domain: DVKVTQSSRYLVKRTGEKVFLECVQDMDHENMFWYRQDPGLGLRLIYFSYDVKMKEKGDIPEGYSVSREKKERFSLILESASTNQTSMYLCASSGQILLAKNIQYFGAGTRLSVL.

This chain joins TRBV5-4 and TRBJ2-4; D possibly corresponds to TRBD2 (5 bases). The CDR3 has 16 residues. CDR1 is SGHNT, CDR2 YYREEE, per germline (reference sequence). V shed 3 bases and J shed 0 bases, with 13 bases lying between them. The CDR3 nucleotides read TGTGCCAGCAGCTCCCCCGGCGGGCTAGCCAAAAACATTCAGTACTTC. Protein product: CASSSPGGLAKNIQYF.

The V call is TRBV6-6, the J call TRBJ1-1; 8 positions agree with TRBD1. CDR3 length equals 14 residues. Germline values: CDR1 MNHNY, CDR2 SVGAGI (reference sequence). Trimming took 6 bases from V and 6 from J; bases not matched to a gene: 9. CDR3 DNA: TGTGCCAGCAGGCCTGCAGGGGGCAAGGCTGAAGCTTTCTTT. Translating gives CASRPAGGKAEAFF.

In this sample, this clone turned up a few times. The V call is TRBV5-1, the J call TRBJ2-2; possible D gene TRBD1, 6 bases. Trimming left V 4 bases short and J 2 bases short, with 15 bases between. Germline values: CDR1 SGHRS, CDR2 YFSETQ. This CDR3 has 16 residues. CDR3 in DNA: TGCGCCAGCAGCATACCGACAGGTCCTAACACCGGGGAGCTGTTTTTT. Encoded protein: CASSIPTGPNTGELFF.

The J gene is TRBJ1-2, the V gene TRBV20-1; the D is unclear. The germline CDR1 and CDR2 sequences are DFQATT and SNEGSKA (reference sequence). The CDR3 length is 11 residues. V was clipped by 4 bases and J by 3 bases, with 6 bases between them. In DNA, the CDR3 is TGCAGTGCTAACAGTGACTATGGCTACACCTTC. It specifies CSANSDYGYTF.

This clone was seen once. In DNA, the CDR3 is TGTGCCAGCAGCGTAGGGGACAGTCAAGAGACCCAGTACTTC. This encodes CASSVGDSQETQYF. The chain employs TRBV9 and TRBJ2-5, with 7 bases lining up with TRBD1. J lost 2 bases, V lost 0 bases, and 1 base had no gene match. Germline V lookup: CDR1 SGDLS, CDR2 YYNGEE. This CDR3 has 14 amino acids. The whole variable domain, remainder taken from reference TRBV9 and TRBJ2-5, is DSGVTQTPKHLITATGQRVTLRCSPRSGDLSVYWYQQSLDQGLQFLIQYYNGEERAKGNILERFSAQQFPDLHSELNLSSLELGDSALYFCASSVGDSQETQYFGPGTRLLVL.

The chain joins TRBV5-1 to TRBJ2-5, with 7 bases matching TRBD2. The germline CDR1 and CDR2 sequences are SGHRS and YFSETQ. V shed 3 bases, J shed 5 bases, and the junction held 10 bases outside the gene matches. The CDR3 runs to 15 residues. CDR3 sequence (DNA): TGCGCCAGCAGCTCTGGGGGAGGGTCGGGGGAGACCCAGTACTTC. It is translated as CASSSGGGSGETQYF.

The chain uses TRBV7-8 and TRBJ2-7, with 8 nucleotides matching TRBD1. V lost 3 bases and J lost 2; bases outside the gene matches: 9. Germline lookup yields CDR1 SGHVS and CDR2 FQNEAQ. The CDR3 spans 16 residues. The CDR3 DNA reads TGTGCCAGCAGCTTCACCGGGACAGGAGCGACCTACGAGCAGTACTTC. Translated: CASSFTGTGATYEQYF.

The chain is built from TRBV6-2 or TRBV6-3 and TRBJ1-6; 9 bases match TRBD1. The CDR3 consists of 17 residues. Germline V gene data show CDR1 as MNHEY and CDR2 as SVGEGT. V dropped 5 bases and J dropped 10; count of bases not matched to a gene: 15. The CDR3 DNA sequence: TGTGCCAGCAGTACCTTGTCCGGGACAGGGATCGGATCACCCCTCCACTTT. Translation gives CASSTLSGTGIGSPLHF.

V gene TRBV11-1 combines with J gene TRBJ1-1; D not resolved. In germline, CDR1 is SGHAT, CDR2 FQDESV (reference sequence). Trimming took 5 bases from V and 4 from J, leaving 17 bases between them. The CDR3 is 15 residues long. DNA of the CDR3: TGTGCCAGCAGCCTAGGTCAGGCACGGATCACTGAAGCTTTCTTT. Its translation: CASSLGQARITEAFF.

The sample holds many counts of this clone. The V and J genes are TRBV7-2 and TRBJ1-5; D not certain. This CDR3 region has 14 residues. CDR1 SGHTA and CDR2 FQGNSA come from the germline V gene. Trimming shortened V by 3 bases and J by 6 bases, and 12 bases separated the two germline ends. The chain's CDR3 is CASSLGPAGQPQHF. DNA of the CDR3: TGTGCCAGCAGCTTGGGCCCTGCAGGTCAGCCCCAGCATTTT.

The chain joins TRBV28 to TRBJ2-7; 9 positions match TRBD2. J was trimmed by 3 bases and V by 5 bases; bases with no gene match: 5. The germline gives CDR1 MDHEN, CDR2 SYDVKM. This CDR3 comprises 14 residues. The CDR3: CASSPSGALYEQYF. In nucleotides, the CDR3 is TGTGCCAGCAGTCCTAGCGGGGCTCTCTACGAGCAGTACTTC.